The table lists the clone carrying this TCR beta chain with a count of one. This sample was taken from a study of blood T cell repertoires in COVID-19. Study-level information: Samples taken during acute and convalescent COVID-19 were collected in the United States, Italy and Spain. T cells, B-cell-depleted T cells, or PBMCs provided the cDNA or gDNA that served as material.

Original data processing: Nucleated cell number was recorded as an estimate derived from reference gene primer amplification. The table came from immunoSEQ multiplex PCR; TCRdb's copy has only in-frame clones and leaves some out. The DNA was the basis for D and trimming; V, J and clone size are from that table. The table shows approximately 270,000 clones, with around 88% occurring only once. This clonotype was sampled from a man in his thirties or forties with acute or convalescent COVID-19. Material: peripheral blood.

CDR3 DNA sequence: TGTGCCAGCAGTCCGACAGGGGCAGGGGTACCCCTCCACTTT. Translated, it gives CASSPTGAGVPLHF. The chain recombines TRBV28 with TRBJ1-6, with 8 positions matching TRBD1. The junction had 9 bases not matched to a gene; V was cut back by 5 bases and J by 12 bases. CDR1 is MDHEN and CDR2 is SYDVKM in the germline V gene. The CDR3 loop spans 14 amino acids.